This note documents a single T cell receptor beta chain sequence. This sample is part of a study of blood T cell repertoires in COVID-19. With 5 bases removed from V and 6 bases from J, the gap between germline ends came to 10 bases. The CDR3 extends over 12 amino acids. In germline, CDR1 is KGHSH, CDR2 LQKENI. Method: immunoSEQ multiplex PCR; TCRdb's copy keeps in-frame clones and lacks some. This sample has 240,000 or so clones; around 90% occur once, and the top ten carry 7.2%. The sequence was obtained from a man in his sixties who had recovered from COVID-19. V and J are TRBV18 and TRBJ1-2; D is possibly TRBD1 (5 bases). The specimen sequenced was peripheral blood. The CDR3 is CASSYTQDGYTF. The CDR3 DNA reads TGTGCCAGCTCATATACACAGGATGGCTACACCTTC.